The 31 T cell receptor beta chains presented below share a single source sample, sequenced in a study of blood T cell repertoires in COVID-19. Sequencing used immunoSEQ multiplex PCR; TCRdb keeps in-frame clones, though not all of them. The table includes some 250,000 clones, roughly 90% detected once. The source material was PBMCs or T cells enriched from blood (not recorded which). The receptors shown here come from a man aged 35 to 55 who had recovered from COVID-19.

This rearrangement joins TRBV7-6 to TRBJ2-2; a weak D match, TRBD2 (5 bases). V was shortened by 5 bases and J by 5 bases, with 12 bases between the two germline ends. The V gene's germline CDR1 is SGHVS and CDR2 FNYEAQ. The CDR3 covers 14 residues. CDR3 coding DNA: TGTGCCAGCAGCCTAACCCCGGGGACCGGGGAGCTGTTTTTT. Residues: CASSLTPGTGELFF.

This chain joins TRBV7-6 and TRBJ2-7, with TRBD1 identical over 8 bases. After removal of 1 base from V and 4 bases from J, the junction contained 6 bases not matched to a gene. The CDR3 spans 15 residues. The germline V gene encodes CDR1 SGHVS and CDR2 FNYEAQ. CDR3 bases: TGTGCCAGCAGCTTAGGACAGGGGATTAGGTACGAGCAGTACTTC. Translation: CASSLGQGIRYEQYF.

The chain couples TRBV19 to TRBJ2-5; TRBD2 might be the D (7 bases). The V gene's germline CDR1 is LNHDA and CDR2 SQIVND (reference sequence). V was pared by 6 bases and J by 4 bases, with 15 bases between. This CDR3 region has 14 residues. The CDR3: CASRTAGARETQYF. In DNA, the CDR3 is TGTGCCAGTAGGACGGCGGGGGCTCGAGAGACCCAGTACTTC.

The V call is TRBV6-6, the J call TRBJ1-6; no firm D call. CDR3 length: 17 amino acids. The V end was cut by 5 bases, the J end by 4 bases, with 18 bases between. Germline assignment: CDR1 MNHNY and CDR2 SVGAGI (reference sequence). The CDR3 is CASSPLLEAGYNSPLHF. CDR3 DNA: TGTGCCAGCAGTCCCCTGTTGGAAGCGGGGTATAATTCACCCCTCCACTTT.

The chain recombines TRBV5-1 with TRBJ2-7; 11 bases are shared with TRBD1. CDR1 SGHRS and CDR2 YFSETQ come from the germline V gene. CDR3 size: 18 residues. The V and J ends lost 4 bases and 2 bases, in that order; junction bases with no gene match: 14. The CDR3 region is CASSAGTGGNLPTYEQYF. The CDR3 DNA sequence: TGCGCCAGCAGCGCCGGGACAGGGGGAAACCTACCAACCTACGAGCAGTACTTC.

The V call is TRBV5-1, the J call TRBJ2-1; 14 positions agree with TRBD2. The germline V gene has CDR1 SGHRS and CDR2 YFSETQ. J lost 6 bases, V lost 0 bases, and 11 bases had no gene match. The CDR3 has 19 amino acids. The CDR3 DNA reads TGCGCCAGCAGCTTGGTCCCCGGACTAGCGGGAGGTATCCTCAATGAGCAGTTCTTC. It yields the protein CASSLVPGLAGGILNEQFF.

This clone was recorded once. The rearrangement uses TRBV27 and TRBJ1-5, with a tentative D call TRBD1 (6 bases). Deletions cut 6 bases from V and 7 bases from J, with 16 bases between. CDR3 length equals 14 residues. Per the germline V gene, CDR1 is MNHEY and CDR2 is SMNVEV (reference sequence). The CDR3: CASSPSLQGQPQHF. The CDR3 bases are TGTGCCAGCAGCCCTTCACTCCAGGGGCAGCCCCAGCATTTT.

The rearrangement joins TRBV9 to TRBJ2-3; D ambiguous. CDR3 size: 15 residues. Germline CDR1 and CDR2: SGDLS and YYNGEE. Trimming pared 6 bases from V and 1 base from J, leaving 15 bases between. CDR3 in DNA: TGTGCCAGCAACCGAGGCGCCCAACGCACAGATACGCAGTATTTT. It specifies CASNRGAQRTDTQYF.

This sequence joins TRBV10-3 and TRBJ2-4; the D is unclear. The CDR3 consists of 15 residues. Germline V gives CDR1 ENHRY, CDR2 SYGVKD. Trimming removed 0 bases from V and 3 bases from J, with 9 bases in between. The CDR3 spells CAISESAGVKNIQYF. CDR3 coding DNA: TGTGCCATCAGTGAGTCGGCAGGTGTCAAAAACATTCAGTACTTC.

J is TRBJ2-7 and V is TRBV20-1, with 11 bases lining up with TRBD1. The CDR3 has 14 residues. V shed 3 bases, J shed 5 bases, and the junction held 6 bases outside the gene matches. Germline V gene data show CDR1 as DFQATT and CDR2 as SNEGSKA (reference sequence). Here the CDR3 DNA reads TGCAGTGCTAGTCGAGGGACAGGGGGGAACGAGCAGTACTTC. It translates to CSASRGTGGNEQYF.

CDR3 in DNA: TGTGCCAGCAGCTTACTAGCGGGTGCCTCCTACAATGAGCAGTTCTTC. It translates to CASSLLAGASYNEQFF. This chain joins TRBV6-4 and TRBJ2-1; 9 bases are a match to TRBD2. The trim removed 6 bases at V and 0 bases at J, leaving 6 bases unmatched. In germline, CDR1 is MRHNA, CDR2 SNTAGT. CDR3 length equals 16 residues.

The chain is built from TRBV28 and TRBJ1-4, with D possibly matching TRBD1 (5 bases). Germline-derived CDR1 and CDR2 are MDHEN and SYDVKM. The V end was cut by 8 bases, the J end by 0 bases, with 10 bases between. This CDR3 comprises 14 residues. CDR3 sequence reads: CASQTVATNEKLFF. CDR3 nucleotide sequence: TGTGCCAGCCAGACAGTTGCAACTAATGAAAAACTGTTTTTT. The full variable domain, completed using reference TRBV28 and TRBJ1-4, is DVKVTQSSRYLVKRTGEKVFLECVQDMDHENMFWYRQDPGLGLRLIYFSYDVKMKEKGDIPEGYSVSREKKERFSLILESASTNQTSMYLCASQTVATNEKLFFGSGTQLSVL.

This clone was found a few times. This rearrangement joins TRBV9 to TRBJ2-3; 11 nucleotides agree with TRBD2. Germline values: CDR1 SGDLS, CDR2 YYNGEE. CDR3 length equals 15 residues. Unmatched junction bases numbered 5, after V lost 0 bases and J lost 8 bases. DNA of the CDR3: TGTGCCAGCAGCGTAGACGGGACTAGCGGCATTACGCAGTATTTT. It is translated as CASSVDGTSGITQYF.

The chain carries TRBV29-1 and TRBJ1-6, with a weak D call TRBD1 (6 bases). V was shortened by 6 bases and J by 7 bases, with 13 bases between the two germline ends. The CDR3 covers 13 residues. From germline, CDR1 is SQVTM and CDR2 ANQGSEA. This chain's CDR3 is CSVNEGGNSPLHF. The CDR3 DNA reads as TGCAGCGTCAATGAAGGGGGAAATTCACCCCTCCACTTT.

The CDR3 spells CASSLAWEYSNQPQHF. The CDR3 DNA sequence: TGTGCCAGCAGCTTAGCTTGGGAGTATAGCAATCAGCCCCAGCATTTT. This chain links TRBV7-2 with TRBJ1-5; D ambiguous. Trimming removed 0 bases from V and 0 bases from J, with 9 bases in between. The CDR3 is 16 amino acids. CDR1 and CDR2 (germline): SGHTA, FQGNSA.

The V call is TRBV19, the J call TRBJ1-4, with 8 bases identical to TRBD1. V gave up 7 bases and J gave up 4 bases; unmatched junction bases: 8. Germline V gene data show CDR1 as LNHDA and CDR2 as SQIVND (reference sequence). The CDR3 runs to 15 residues. The CDR3 sequence: CASTPLDRDNEKLFF. Written as DNA, the CDR3 is TGTGCCAGTACCCCTTTGGACAGGGATAATGAAAAACTGTTTTTT. The entire variable domain, with the rest obtained from reference TRBV19 and TRBJ1-4, is as follows: DGGITQSPKYLFRKEGQNVTLSCEQNLNHDAMYWYRQDPGQGLRLIYYSQIVNDFQKGDIAEGYSVSREKKESFPLTVTSAQKNPTAFYLCASTPLDRDNEKLFFGSGTQLSVL.

This chain uses TRBV20-1 with TRBJ2-2; 14 bases agree with TRBD2. This CDR3 region has 15 residues. Unmatched junction bases numbered 3, after V lost 3 bases and J lost 6 bases. Per germline, CDR1 DFQATT and CDR2 SNEGSKA (reference sequence). The CDR3 region has the DNA TGCAGTGCTAGTAGACTAGCGGGAGGGGCCGGGGAGCTGTTTTTT. It yields the protein CSASRLAGGAGELFF.

This clone has a count of ten or more. This rearrangement joins TRBV18 to TRBJ2-2, with D possibly matching TRBD2 (6 bases). Between the trimmed V and J ends, which lost 5 bases and 2 bases, there was a span of 9 bases. Germline loops: CDR1 KGHSH, CDR2 LQKENI. The CDR3 runs 14 residues. The CDR3 region has the DNA TGTGCCAGCTCAGGAGGGATCAACACCGGGGAGCTGTTTTTT. Its protein product is CASSGGINTGELFF.

CDR3 region: CASRRQGYTQYF. In DNA form, the CDR3 reads TGTGCCAGCAGGCGACAGGGGTATACGCAGTATTTT. This chain links TRBV5-8 with TRBJ2-3, with 8 bases identical to TRBD1. Germline V gives CDR1 SGHTS, CDR2 YDEGEE. The CDR3 extends over 12 amino acids. V lost 5 bases and J lost 7; bases outside the gene matches: 3.

Points on this clone: The DNA is left out, because the CDR3 cannot be placed on it with certainty; the CDR3 is given as TCRdb lists it. The rearrangement links TRBV5-8 to TRBJ1-5. Including both end residues, the CDR3 is 13 amino acids long. The germline V gene encodes CDR1 SGHTS and CDR2 YDEGEE. CDR3 protein: CASSLFLSQPQHF.

The chain recombines TRBV27 with TRBJ1-2; a possible D gene is TRBD1 (5 bases). Germline V gives CDR1 MNHEY, CDR2 SMNVEV (reference sequence). The CDR3 has 15 residues. The V end lost 4 bases, the J end lost 8 bases, and 20 bases lay between the germline ends. In nucleotides, the CDR3 is TGTGCCAGCAGTTCGCCCCGTGGACTTGGGGGGGGCTACACCTTC. This translates into CASSSPRGLGGGYTF.

The rearrangement uses TRBV6-5 and TRBJ2-2, with D possibly TRBD2 on 5 matching bases. From germline, CDR1 is MNHEY and CDR2 SVGAGI. The CDR3 loop spans 15 amino acids. V was trimmed by 0 bases and J by 5 bases, leaving 10 bases between them. The CDR3 nucleotides read TGTGCCAGCAGTTACTCGCGGACTCCTACCGGGGAGCTGTTTTTT. This sequence encodes CASSYSRTPTGELFF.

The genes are TRBV6-2 or TRBV6-3 and TRBJ2-3, with TRBD2 matching over 8 bases. This CDR3 is built from 14 residues. With 5 bases clipped from V and 4 bases from J, the junction kept 5 bases outside the gene matches. Germline lookup yields CDR1 MNHEY and CDR2 SVGEGT. CDR3 sequence reads: CASSLGLAADTQYF. The CDR3 nucleotides are TGTGCCAGCAGTCTAGGACTAGCAGCAGATACGCAGTATTTT.

This chain links TRBV7-9 with TRBJ1-2, with 8 nucleotides matching TRBD1. In germline, CDR1 is SEHNR, CDR2 FQNEAQ (reference sequence). This CDR3 region has 15 residues. V shed 5 bases, J shed 4 bases, and the junction held 9 bases outside the gene matches. DNA of the CDR3: TGTGCCAGCAGCCCCGGGACAGGTCTCGGCTATGGCTACACCTTC. Translating gives CASSPGTGLGYGYTF.

This chain joins TRBV30 and TRBJ1-2; 9 bases line up with TRBD1. CDR3 length: 14 amino acids. With V trimmed by 3 bases and J by 8 bases, 10 bases remained unmatched. Germline CDR1 reads GTSNPN; CDR2 reads SVGIG (reference sequence). This CDR3 reads CAWRETGGEGGYTF. The CDR3 nucleotides read TGTGCCTGGAGGGAGACAGGGGGAGAGGGAGGCTACACCTTC.

The rearrangement joins TRBV12-5 to TRBJ1-1; TRBD1 matches 10 bases. This CDR3 comprises 16 residues. Trimming removed 3 bases from V and 2 bases from J; junction bases left unmatched: 6. The V gene's germline CDR1 is LGHNT and CDR2 FRNRAP. This CDR3 is CASGLKTGGYNTEAFF. The CDR3 bases are TGTGCTAGTGGTTTAAAGACAGGGGGCTACAACACTGAAGCTTTCTTT.

This clone was picked up a small number of times. The J gene is TRBJ1-5, the V gene TRBV19, with 12 bases fitting TRBD1. The V and J ends lost 7 bases and 0 bases, in that order; junction bases with no gene match: 16. The CDR3 contains 20 residues. Germline lookup yields CDR1 LNHDA and CDR2 SQIVND (reference sequence). CDR3 sequence: CASKGNPGQGALISNQPQHF. The DNA of the CDR3 is TGTGCCAGTAAGGGGAACCCGGGACAGGGGGCATTGATTAGCAATCAGCCCCAGCATTTT.

This chain connects TRBV6-5 to TRBJ1-2; 12 bases match TRBD1. The CDR3 contains 14 residues. Trimming at V came to 6 bases and at J to 8 bases, leaving 7 bases not matched to a gene. CDR1 is MNHEY and CDR2 is SVGAGI in the germline V gene. The CDR3 DNA is TGTGCCAGCAGAGAGGGACAGGGGGCGCGAGGCTACACCTTC. This encodes CASREGQGARGYTF.

V and J are TRBV2 and TRBJ1-3, with D possibly TRBD1 on 5 matching bases. V was cut by 4 bases and J by 1 base, with 17 bases left in between. CDR3 length: 17 amino acids. Germline V gene data show CDR1 as SNHLY and CDR2 as FYNNEI. The CDR3 loop reads CASSVYWAGTSGNTIYF. CDR3 DNA: TGTGCCAGCAGTGTCTATTGGGCGGGGACTTCTGGAAACACCATATATTTT.

J is TRBJ1-1 and V is TRBV10-3, with 7 positions matching TRBD1. Trimming took 4 bases from V and 3 from J; bases not matched to a gene: 2. The CDR3 spans 13 residues. Germline CDR1 and CDR2: ENHRY and SYGVKD. The CDR3 is CAISGTGDTEAFF. The DNA for the CDR3 is TGTGCCATCAGTGGAACAGGGGACACTGAAGCTTTCTTT.

V is TRBV15 and J is TRBJ1-4; 10 bases are a match to TRBD1. J gave up 7 bases and V 4 bases, and 3 bases lay outside the gene matches. This CDR3 spans 14 amino acids. The V gene's germline CDR1 is LNHNV and CDR2 YYDKDF (reference sequence). This CDR3 is CATSTDRGSEKLFF. CDR3 DNA: TGTGCCACCAGCACGGACAGGGGGTCTGAAAAACTGTTTTTT.